This is a list of T cell receptor beta chains from one sample in a study of T-cell memory formation after mild COVID-19. Each CDR3 protein is one row after TCRdb ran MiXCR on the 5' RACE reads. The data hold under 700,000 distinct CDR3 sequences, with over 20% observed a single time. The sample comprised PBMCs or a T cell subset sorted from them (not recorded which). All receptors come from an adult woman who had mild COVID-19 (a few samples of this study predate the infection). Cell type and time point are not known. CDR3s include the opening cysteine and the closing phenylalanine or tryptophan. The D gene is left open where the match is weak. Size is omitted from some rows. Given values are once, few, many or a class for expanded clones.

TRBV29-1	TRBJ2-5	.	.	CSAETQYF	TGCAGCGCAGAGACCCAGTACTTC
TRBV4-3	TRBJ2-5	.	TRBD1	CASSQGPQGAGETQYF	TGCGCCAGCAGCCAAGGGCCACAGGGGGCCGGGGAGACCCAGTACTTC
TRBV29-1	TRBJ2-3	few	.	CSVEGRTDSTDTQYF	TGCAGCGTTGAAGGGAGGACAGATAGCACAGATACGCAGTATTTT
TRBV7-6	TRBJ2-1	.	TRBD2	CASSLGGSGTEQFF	TGTGCCAGCAGCTTAGGGGGTAGCGGGACTGAGCAGTTCTTC
TRBV12-3/TRBV12-4	TRBJ2-3	many	TRBD2	CASSFMTSGGGTDTQYF	TGTGCCAGCAGTTTTATGACTAGCGGGGGGGGAACAGATACGCAGTATTTT
TRBV5-1	TRBJ2-2	.	.	CASSSSSLYTGELFF	TGCGCCAGCAGTTCCTCTTCATTATACACCGGGGAGCTGTTTTTT
TRBV5-1	TRBJ1-1	.	.	CASSLRRGASTEAFF	TGCGCCAGCAGCTTGAGAAGGGGAGCGAGCACTGAAGCTTTCTTT
TRBV12-3/TRBV12-4	TRBJ2-5	.	.	CASSFNARETQYF	TGTGCCAGCAGTTTTAACGCAAGGGAGACCCAGTACTTC
TRBV27	TRBJ1-2	.	.	CASSLSFGLAARGYTF	TGTGCCAGCAGTTTATCGTTCGGGCTGGCTGCGAGGGGCTACACCTTC
TRBV9	TRBJ2-5	.	TRBD1	CASSVGDSPQETQYF	TGTGCCAGCAGCGTCGGGGACAGTCCTCAAGAGACCCAGTACTTC
TRBV24-1	TRBJ2-1	.	TRBD2	CATSDSGGYRDNEQFF	TGTGCCACCAGTGATAGCGGGGGATACCGCGACAATGAGCAGTTCTTC
TRBV6-5	TRBJ1-1	.	.	CASSARQEHWAEAFF	TGTGCCAGCAGTGCAAGACAGGAACACTGGGCTGAAGCTTTCTTT
TRBV14	TRBJ2-5	.	TRBD2	CASSQRTSGAGETQYF	TGTGCCAGCAGCCAAAGGACTAGCGGGGCCGGAGAGACCCAGTACTTC
TRBV5-1	TRBJ2-2	.	.	CASSLSEFSHTGELFF	TGCGCCAGCAGCTTGTCGGAGTTTTCGCACACCGGGGAGCTGTTTTTT
TRBV4-2	TRBJ2-7	.	.	CASSQVGAVYEQYF	TGTGCCAGCAGCCAAGTGGGCGCGGTGTACGAGCAGTACTTC
TRBV29-1	TRBJ2-6	.	TRBD2	CSVPDTSGRFPGANVLTF	TGCAGCGTCCCGGATACTAGCGGGAGGTTCCCTGGGGCCAACGTCCTGACTTTC
TRBV19	TRBJ1-5	.	TRBD1	CASSMTGNSNQPQHF	TGTGCCAGTAGTATGACAGGGAATAGCAATCAGCCCCAGCATTTT
TRBV20-1	TRBJ2-7	few	.	CSARDRDKPYEQYF	TGCAGTGCTAGAGATCGCGACAAACCCTACGAGCAGTACTTC
TRBV6-2/TRBV6-3	TRBJ1-1	few	TRBD1	CASTRQGYTEAFF	TGTGCCAGCACCCGACAGGGGTACACTGAAGCTTTCTTT
TRBV7-3	TRBJ2-3	.	TRBD2	CASSLSGSGTSTDTQYF	TGTGCCAGCAGCTTAAGCGGGAGCGGGACTAGCACAGATACGCAGTATTTT
TRBV7-3	TRBJ2-1	few	TRBD2	CASSPASGRAGEQFF	TGTGCCAGCAGCCCAGCTAGCGGGAGGGCCGGTGAGCAGTTCTTC
TRBV4-3	TRBJ2-3	.	TRBD2	CASSQEDGRLAGEGADTQYF	TGCGCCAGCAGCCAAGAGGACGGGCGACTAGCGGGAGAGGGAGCAGATACGCAGTATTTT
TRBV30	TRBJ2-7	.	TRBD2	CAWSVASGSYEQYF	TGTGCCTGGAGTGTTGCTAGCGGGAGCTACGAGCAGTACTTC
TRBV7-9	TRBJ2-2	many	.	CASSFDGELFF	TGTGCCAGCAGCTTTGACGGGGAGCTGTTTTTT
TRBV5-1	TRBJ2-2	few	TRBD2	CASRRGSGSPGELFF	TGCGCCAGCAGGAGGGGTAGCGGGAGTCCCGGGGAGCTGTTTTTT
TRBV7-3	TRBJ1-2	.	TRBD1	CASSPTGDHGYTF	TGTGCCAGCAGCCCGACAGGGGACCATGGCTACACCTTC
TRBV7-9	TRBJ2-7	.	TRBD2	CASSLGYNSGRVYEQYF	TGTGCCAGCAGCTTAGGATATAATAGCGGGAGAGTCTACGAGCAGTACTTC
TRBV19	TRBJ1-6	.	.	CASSISRGARNSPLHF	TGTGCCAGTAGTATTAGTAGGGGGGCTCGAAATTCACCCCTCCACTTT
TRBV27	TRBJ1-1	few	.	CASKTYLDKTNTEAFF	TGTGCCAGCAAGACTTATCTGGACAAGACGAACACTGAAGCTTTCTTT
TRBV20-1	TRBJ1-5	.	.	CSARARELNQPQHF	TGCAGTGCTAGGGCCCGGGAGTTAAATCAGCCCCAGCATTTT
TRBV5-1	TRBJ2-3	few	.	CASSLPTGTTDTQYF	TGCGCCAGCAGCTTACCTACAGGGACCACAGATACGCAGTATTTT
TRBV3-1	TRBJ1-4	.	.	CASSPAPGTNEKLFF	TGTGCCAGCAGCCCTGCTCCGGGAACTAATGAAAAACTGTTTTTT
TRBV4-2	TRBJ2-7	many	.	CASSQEVSYEQYF	TGTGCCAGCAGCCAAGAAGTCTCCTACGAGCAGTACTTC
TRBV6-2/TRBV6-3	TRBJ1-4	few	.	CASSIPGPPLEKLFF	TGTGCCAGCAGTATACCGGGACCGCCCCTTGAAAAACTGTTTTTT
TRBV9	TRBJ1-2	.	.	CASSVARENYGYTF	TGTGCCAGCAGCGTAGCCAGGGAGAACTATGGCTACACCTTC
TRBV29-1	TRBJ2-7	.	.	CSALGDLKWEQYF	TGCAGCGCACTAGGGGACCTAAAGTGGGAGCAGTACTTC
TRBV12-3/TRBV12-4	TRBJ2-1	few	TRBD1	CASSLTGAALAFF	TGTGCCAGCAGTCTGACAGGGGCCGCCCTAGCGTTCTTC
TRBV12-3/TRBV12-4	TRBJ2-1	many	.	CASRSMGRGNEQFF	TGTGCCAGCAGGTCTATGGGCAGGGGCAATGAGCAGTTCTTC
TRBV13	TRBJ2-5	.	.	CASSSPGEGTQYF	TGTGCCAGCAGCTCCCCAGGGGAGGGGACCCAGTACTTC
TRBV4-1	TRBJ2-3	.	.	CASSQLPPGGAASDTQYF	TGCGCCAGCAGCCAACTACCGCCCGGGGGCGCAGCCTCAGATACGCAGTATTTT
TRBV12-3/TRBV12-4	TRBJ2-1	few	TRBD2	CASSHRGDEQFF	TGTGCCAGCAGCCACCGGGGGGATGAGCAGTTCTTC
TRBV3-1	TRBJ2-3	.	.	CASRRTPDTQYF	TGTGCCAGCAGACGAACCCCAGATACGCAGTATTTT
TRBV2	TRBJ2-2	few	.	CASSSHGDGIGELFF	TGTGCCAGCAGTAGCCATGGGGATGGGATCGGGGAGCTGTTTTTT
TRBV27	TRBJ2-7	.	.	CASSFGREIYEQYF	TGTGCCAGCAGTTTCGGCAGGGAAATCTACGAGCAGTACTTC
TRBV18	TRBJ1-1	.	TRBD1	CASSPKRDRGMNTEAFF	TGTGCCAGCTCACCAAAAAGGGACAGGGGCATGAACACTGAAGCTTTCTTT
TRBV5-1	TRBJ1-1	few	.	CASSQPGQVNTEAFF	TGCGCCAGCAGCCAACCGGGACAAGTGAACACTGAAGCTTTCTTT
TRBV6-2/TRBV6-3	TRBJ2-1	few	TRBD2	CASSWLAGGSSYNEQFF	TGTGCCAGCAGTTGGCTAGCGGGGGGAAGCTCCTACAATGAGCAGTTCTTC
TRBV7-3	TRBJ1-1	few	.	CASGFSILFKGVGTEAFF	TGTGCCAGCGGCTTCTCCATCCTCTTCAAGGGGGTTGGGACTGAAGCTTTCTTT
TRBV23-1	TRBJ2-2	few	.	CASSPGTVEPPSDTGELFF	TGCGCCAGCAGCCCCGGGACCGTTGAACCCCCATCGGACACCGGGGAGCTGTTTTTT
TRBV18	TRBJ1-1	.	TRBD1	CASSPRTGGDEAFF	TGTGCCAGCTCACCTCGGACAGGGGGAGATGAAGCTTTCTTT